Listed here is a single T cell receptor (beta chain). Its antigen specificity is not known. The sample holds no much larger clone one base away, and base qualities are not on file. The sample is drawn from a study of T-cell memory formation after mild COVID-19 (dated by TCRdb to about 2021). Context from the whole study: TCR sequence clusters from the two donors were found to be largely donor specific. In a couple of donors, T-cell clones that expanded and contracted after mild COVID-19 were tracked by sequencing TCRalpha and TCRbeta repertoires over time. The cohort was made up of two young adult volunteers, one female and one male, who were previously healthy. The study at large found these results: The detection of some responding clones in pre-infection memory suggests that pre-existing cross-reactive memory T cells joined the SARS-CoV-2 response. SARS-CoV-2 specificity was not confirmed for the second-wave clones peaking on day 37. Balanced CD4/CD8 phenotypes were observed for clones contracting from day 15 to 85, whereas a bias towards CD4+ was observed for a second wave of clones expanding from day 15 to 37. Contracting CD4+ clones appeared mostly in the CM and EM memory subsets, whereas CD8+ clones were enriched in EMRA. The study covered only a couple of mild cases, and larger cohorts including severe cases with pre-infection samples were considered necessary.

The sequencer was an Illumina NovaSeq 6000. cDNA libraries for TCRalpha and TCRbeta were prepared by 5'RACE using constant-segment primers, with sample barcodes and unique molecular identifiers added. Trizol reagent was used to extract RNA from every sample. Libraries were amplified in two PCR steps, with a second sample barcode and Illumina TruSeq adapters added in the second step. The libraries were sequenced on an Illumina NovaSeq using 2 x 150 bp paired-end reads. In the original analysis: Reads were demultiplexed and collapsed into UMI-guided consensus sequences with migec v1.2.7. Using mixcr v2.1.11, the UMI consensuses were aligned to TRA and TRB V and J templates and assembled into clonotypes. Expanded or contracted clonotypes were those called significant by both edgeR and NoisET, with noise models trained on biological replicates. For edgeR calls, the cutoffs were a false discovery rate-adjusted p below 0.01 and a log2 fold-change threshold of 1. As an exploratory analysis of dynamics, PCA with hierarchical clustering was applied to max-normalized trajectories of the 1000 most abundant clonotypes. Each responding clone was given a CD4 or CD8 phenotype based on the CD4+ and CD8+ repertoires, which had been sequenced separately. TCRdb cleaned the public reads at Q25 with fastp, built clones with MiXCR and kept in-frame beta chains. Every entry covers one CDR3 protein and lists the most common genes and DNA from its rows. The V and J calls and clone size are TCRdb's, not the authors'. The sample table holds about 110,000 distinct CDR3 sequences, of which about a sixth were seen once. The ten largest clones take up 5% to 6.5% of the sample.

Ficoll-Paque density gradient centrifugation was used to isolate PBMCs. The sequenced sample consisted of PBMCs or a T cell subset sorted from them (not recorded which). The TCR originated in a man younger than 30 who had mild COVID-19 (a few samples of this study predate the infection). The sample titles of this study are shuffled in the database, so cell type and time point are left out; the donor was told from shared clones.

The CDR3 region: CASSLSTLGGETQYF. The DNA reads as follows: TGTGCCAGCAGCTTGTCTACTCTGGGAGGAGAGACCCAGTACTTC. The chain employs TRBV5-4 and TRBJ2-5, with TRBD2 as a weak D call on 6 bases. Based on the germline V gene (reference sequence), the CDR1 and CDR2 sequences are SGHNT and YYREEE. V was cut back by 1 base and J by 4 bases, leaving a gap of 14 bases between them. The CDR3 sequence holds 15 residues, the cysteine and phenylalanine included. Of all the DNA, just the CDR3 is kept, 45 bases in frame from base 1.